Presented here are 18 T cell receptor beta chains from one specimen sequenced in a study of T-cell reconstitution after alpha-beta-depleted transplantation in children. Unique molecular identifiers were incorporated when the TCRbeta library was constructed. MiXCR, applied by TCRdb to the PCR reads, yields one record per CDR3 protein. Among roughly 310,000 distinct CDR3 sequences, around 25% were seen once, and the ten largest hold roughly 11%. The material sequenced was PBMCs, mostly from graft donor cells, taken 180 days after TCRalphabeta/CD19-depleted stem cell transplant. The receptor set was obtained from a male patient younger than 18 who had a stem cell transplant for acute lymphoblastic leukemia, so the T cells may come from the graft donor.

The rearrangement uses TRBV4-2 and TRBJ1-2; D call uncertain. The CDR3 extends over 15 amino acids. The germline CDR1 and CDR2 sequences are LGHNA and YNFKEQ. With 0 bases removed from V and 8 bases from J, the gap between germline ends came to 16 bases. The CDR3 bases are TGTGCCAGCAGCCAAGATGAAGATAAGAGATCGGGCTACACCTTC. Translation gives CASSQDEDKRSGYTF.

Of note for this clonotype: A junction boundary mismatches the germline segment, possibly from a read error. V usage is TRBV20-1 and J usage is TRBJ2-7; tentative D call: TRBD1 (6 bases). This CDR3 is 17 amino acids long. The germline CDR1 and CDR2 sequences are DFQATT and SNEGSKA (reference sequence). The CDR3 loop is CCARDPLPTGRSYEQYF. DNA for the CDR3: TGCTGTGCTAGAGATCCCCTCCCGACAGGTCGATCTTACGAGCAGTACTTC.

This sequence joins TRBV7-2 and TRBJ2-3; 9 bases are shared with TRBD1. Losses at the gene ends were 5 bases for V and 1 base for J; bases not matched to a gene: 4. This CDR3 region has 15 residues. Germline V gives CDR1 SGHTA, CDR2 FQGNSA. The CDR3 loop is CASSTGTGRTDTQYF. In DNA, the CDR3 is TGTGCCAGCAGCACCGGGACAGGGCGCACAGATACGCAGTATTTT.

In its sample, this clonotype was seen a few times. The J gene is TRBJ2-3, the V gene TRBV6-1; D gene unclear. The CDR3 is 13 residues long. Per germline, CDR1 MNHNS and CDR2 SASEGT. Trimming removed 11 bases from V and 1 base from J, with 13 bases in between. DNA of the CDR3: TGTGCCTGTAACGGGCCCCGCACAGATACGCAGTATTTT. Protein: CACNGPRTDTQYF.

This clonotype was seen only a few times. This rearrangement joins TRBV27 to TRBJ2-7; D is possibly TRBD1 (6 bases). The germline CDR1 and CDR2 sequences are MNHEY and SMNVEV (reference sequence). V was trimmed by 8 bases and J by 2 bases, leaving 16 bases between them. The CDR3 is made up of 14 amino acids. CDR3 in DNA: TGTGCCAGCTCCGTCAACGGACAGCCCTACGAGCAGTACTTC. Protein product: CASSVNGQPYEQYF.

The J gene is TRBJ2-5, the V gene TRBV7-8; possibly TRBD1 for D (6 bases). Germline loops: CDR1 SGHVS, CDR2 FQNEAQ. The CDR3 has 14 amino acids. The ends were cut back, 4 bases at V and 5 bases at J, with 14 bases in the middle. CDR3 sequence: CASSSADRSETQYF. The CDR3 DNA sequence: TGTGCCAGCAGCTCGGCCGACAGGTCCGAGACCCAGTACTTC.

This clonotype was recorded a few times. The genes are TRBV10-2 and TRBJ2-7, with 9 positions matching TRBD1. After removal of 8 bases from V and 7 bases from J, the junction contained 12 bases not matched to a gene. CDR1 and CDR2 (germline): WSHSY, SAAADI. The CDR3 has 14 residues. The CDR3 bases are TGCGCCAGCTTGCCCACAGGGGGCGCGGGGGAGCAGTACTTC. Its protein product is CASLPTGGAGEQYF.

This clonotype turned up a few times. V usage is TRBV29-1 and J usage is TRBJ1-1, with D hard to call. The CDR3 contains 14 residues. Germline CDR1 is SQVTM and CDR2 is ANQGSEA. The V end lost 4 bases, the J end lost 2 bases, and 14 bases lay between the germline ends. In nucleotides, the CDR3 is TGCAGCGTTGGCCACATTTTGGCCAACACTGAAGCTTTCTTT. Its protein is CSVGHILANTEAFF.

The chain has TRBV13 and TRBJ2-7, with TRBD2 matching over 8 bases. Trimming at V came to 8 bases and at J to 4 bases, leaving 10 bases not matched to a gene. The CDR3 loop spans 14 amino acids. The germline gives CDR1 PRHDT, CDR2 FYEKMQ (reference sequence). In DNA form, the CDR3 reads TGTGCCAGCGAAATACGGGGGGGCGCATACGAGCAGTACTTC. Protein sequence: CASEIRGGAYEQYF.

This clonotype has only a few counts. The chain's CDR3 is CSARDGSGGMGANVLTF. The CDR3 nucleotides are TGCAGTGCTAGAGATGGTAGCGGGGGTATGGGGGCCAACGTCCTGACTTTC. This chain joins TRBV20-1 and TRBJ2-6; 9 bases map to TRBD2. Germline loops: CDR1 DFQATT, CDR2 SNEGSKA (reference sequence). The CDR3 has 17 residues. With 0 bases clipped from V and 4 bases from J, the junction kept 7 bases outside the gene matches.

The rearrangement links TRBV2 to TRBJ2-5; D perhaps matches TRBD2 (5 bases). This CDR3 comprises 14 residues. The germline V gene encodes CDR1 SNHLY and CDR2 FYNNEI. V was clipped by 1 base and J by 4 bases, with 10 bases between them. The CDR3 here is CASSEVGVPETQYF. The CDR3 nucleotides read TGTGCCAGCAGTGAAGTCGGGGTGCCAGAGACCCAGTACTTC.

The chain employs TRBV4-1 and TRBJ1-3; no definite D call. The CDR3 is made up of 13 amino acids. V was clipped by 2 bases and J by 6 bases, with 8 bases between them. Per the germline V gene, CDR1 is MGHRA and CDR2 is YSYEKL. CDR3: CASSQRSENTIYF. The DNA for the CDR3 is TGCGCCAGCAGCCAACGCAGCGAAAACACCATATATTTT.

The chain recombines TRBV5-1 with TRBJ2-1; TRBD1 aligns across 7 bases. The CDR3 totals 15 residues. The germline V gene has CDR1 SGHRS and CDR2 YFSETQ. The V gene end was trimmed by 0 bases and the J gene end by 4 bases; junction bases not matched to a gene: 4. The CDR3 reads CASSLGGGGYNEQFF. DNA of the CDR3: TGCGCCAGCAGCTTGGGAGGGGGCGGTTACAATGAGCAGTTCTTC.

The chain has TRBV28 and TRBJ2-5; possible D gene TRBD1, 5 bases. This CDR3 contains 15 residues. V lost 2 bases, J lost 2 bases, and 12 bases lay in between. Germline CDR1 reads MDHEN; CDR2 reads SYDVKM. CDR3 sequence: CASSLPLAGQETQYF. The CDR3 coding sequence is TGTGCCAGCAGTTTACCTTTGGCAGGGCAAGAGACCCAGTACTTC. Combining the CDR3 with reference TRBV28 and TRBJ2-5 gives the whole variable domain DVKVTQSSRYLVKRTGEKVFLECVQDMDHENMFWYRQDPGLGLRLIYFSYDVKMKEKGDIPEGYSVSREKKERFSLILESASTNQTSMYLCASSLPLAGQETQYFGPGTRLLVL.

V and J are TRBV19 and TRBJ2-7; D is unresolved. Trimming stripped 4 bases from V and 6 bases from J, with 10 bases between. The CDR3 is 12 residues long. Germline CDR1 reads LNHDA; CDR2 reads SQIVND (reference sequence). The CDR3 coding sequence is TGTGCCAGTAGTACCTGGCTCAGCGAGCAGTACTTC. It yields the protein CASSTWLSEQYF.

In nucleotides, the CDR3 is TGTGCCAGCTCACCAGGGTTCGGGGACCTCCAAGAGACCCAGTACTTC. As protein: CASSPGFGDLQETQYF. The V gene is TRBV18, the J gene TRBJ2-5; D may be TRBD1 or TRBD2 (5 bases each). V lost 2 bases to trimming and J lost 1 base, with 14 bases between them. Germline V gives CDR1 KGHSH, CDR2 LQKENI. This CDR3 has 16 residues.

This chain connects TRBV2 to TRBJ2-5; D is ambiguous. The CDR3 is 13 residues long. Trimming shortened V by 5 bases and J by 7 bases, and 14 bases separated the two germline ends. CDR1 is SNHLY, CDR2 FYNNEI, per germline. CDR3 nucleotide sequence: TGTGCCAGCAGTTTAATTTTATGGGGGACCCAGTACTTC. It codes for CASSLILWGTQYF.

The V gene is TRBV4-1, the J gene TRBJ1-2; TRBD1 aligns across 11 bases. Per germline, CDR1 MGHRA and CDR2 YSYEKL. V lost 0 bases and J lost 5; bases outside the gene matches: 5. The CDR3 has 16 amino acids. The CDR3 DNA reads as TGCGCCAGCAGCCAAGAAGGGGACAGGGGGAGGTATGGCTACACCTTC. This gives the protein CASSQEGDRGRYGYTF.